Listed here is a single T cell receptor beta chain. Its target is not known. This sample is drawn from a study of T cell clones after liver transplantation. Study-wide background: Standard immunosuppression, with no induction, continued until 12-24 months after transplant. General study results and limits: A significant post-transplant drop in circulating graft-donor-reactive CD4 TCRbeta sequences occurred in most of the 8 subjects. Post-transplant time points were not standardized, so conclusions are preliminary.

Trimming took off 3 bases at V and 0 bases at J, with 13 bases between the two ends. The CDR3 is made up of 16 amino acids. Germline V gene sequence: CDR1 SGHDT, CDR2 YYEEEE. Clones were sequenced by immunoSEQ multiplex PCR, and TCRdb holds only the in-frame ones, with some missing. The repertoire has roughly 53,000 clones, less than 75% of them found once; the top ten carry about 9.7%. Material: CD4+ T cells from blood, obtained at the 22-month timepoint. This chain joins TRBV5-6 and TRBJ1-5; the D is unclear. This receptor was taken from a human patient who received a liver transplant. The graft donor may have contributed some T cells. The CDR3 region is CASSSSKFYSNQPQHF. The CDR3 coding sequence is TGTGCCAGCAGCTCTTCAAAATTTTATAGCAATCAGCCCCAGCATTTT.